The rows below give T cell receptor beta chains drawn from one sample of a study of post-analysis software for immune sequencing data. TCRdb reprocessed the PCR reads with MiXCR, giving one entry per CDR3 protein. The sample shows approximately 360,000 distinct CDR3 sequences, roughly 38% of them seen only once. The sample consisted of blood. The receptors come from a girl aged 10-17 years with multiple sclerosis. Each CDR3 is given with its conserved first and last residue. D genes are given only for firm matches. Rows give clone size only sometimes, using once, few, many, or a class for an expanded clone.

clone size	V gene	D gene	J gene	CDR3 DNA	CDR3 protein
.	TRBV18	.	TRBJ1-1	TGTGCCAGCTCACCACCGGGGGCAGTCATGAACACTGAAGCTTTCTTT	CASSPPGAVMNTEAFF
few	TRBV6-6	.	TRBJ1-2	TGTGCCAGCAGTTTTTCGACCACTAACTATGGCTACACCTTC	CASSFSTTNYGYTF
.	TRBV6-6	.	TRBJ1-1	TGTGCCAGCAGCTGGACCGGGACTGAAGCTTTCTTT	CASSWTGTEAFF
few	TRBV20-1	TRBD1	TRBJ2-7	TGCAGTGCCGCGGAGACAGGGGACGAGCAGTACTTC	CSAAETGDEQYF
.	TRBV29-1	TRBD1	TRBJ2-3	TGCAGCGTTGCGCCCCTGGACAGGGAGACAGATACGCAGTATTTT	CSVAPLDRETDTQYF
few	TRBV20-1	.	TRBJ2-3	TGCAGTGCCCAACGCCCGGGGGGCGTAATAGATACGCAGTATTTT	CSAQRPGGVIDTQYF
few	TRBV7-6	.	TRBJ1-2	TGTGCCAGCAGCTTAGGCCCCCAGGGAGATGGCTACACCTTC	CASSLGPQGDGYTF
few	TRBV6-5	TRBD1	TRBJ1-2	TGTGCCAGCAGCCGGGACAGAAGCGGCTATGGCTACACCTTC	CASSRDRSGYGYTF
many	TRBV7-6	.	TRBJ2-3	TGTGCCAGCAGCTTAAGTTCGTTGGATACGCAGTATTTT	CASSLSSLDTQYF
.	TRBV6-6	TRBD1	TRBJ2-1	TGTGCCAGCACCGAGACAGGGGGCAATGAGCAGTTCTTC	CASTETGGNEQFF
few	TRBV7-9	.	TRBJ2-5	TGTGCCAGCAGCTTAGTTACGACGGGGTTCGTTAAAGAGACCCAGTACTTC	CASSLVTTGFVKETQYF
.	TRBV7-9	TRBD1	TRBJ2-3	TGTGCCAGCAGCTTAAGGGCCAGGGGGCTCACAGATACGCAGTATTTT	CASSLRARGLTDTQYF
many	TRBV27	.	TRBJ2-7	TGTGCCAGCAGTTTATCGGGTGGGGGGTCCTCCTACGAGCAGTACTTC	CASSLSGGGSSYEQYF
.	TRBV4-1	.	TRBJ2-7	TGCGCCAGCAGCGCCAGGGTTGTCAGCGAGCAGTACTTC	CASSARVVSEQYF
.	TRBV12-3/TRBV12-4	.	TRBJ2-2	TGTGCCAGCGGGGGGGACACCGGGGAGCGGTTTTTT	CASGGDTGERFF
few	TRBV27	.	TRBJ2-3	TGTGCCAGCAGCCGTCGTCCAGGAACGGATACGCAGTATTTT	CASSRRPGTDTQYF
many	TRBV4-1	TRBD1	TRBJ2-7	TGCGCCAGCAGCCAACCAGGGGGCTACGAGCAGTACTTC	CASSQPGGYEQYF
.	TRBV15	.	TRBJ2-7	TGTGCCACCAGCAGACAGACAGGCTACGAGCAGTACTTC	CATSRQTGYEQYF
.	TRBV4-2	TRBD2	TRBJ2-1	TGTGCCAGCAGCCCGGGGGCTAGCGGGGGGGCTTCCTACAATGAGCAGTTCTTC	CASSPGASGGASYNEQFF
.	TRBV7-3	TRBD2	TRBJ2-1	TGTGCCAGCAGCCCCAGCGGGGGGGCCGATGAGCAGTTCTTC	CASSPSGGADEQFF